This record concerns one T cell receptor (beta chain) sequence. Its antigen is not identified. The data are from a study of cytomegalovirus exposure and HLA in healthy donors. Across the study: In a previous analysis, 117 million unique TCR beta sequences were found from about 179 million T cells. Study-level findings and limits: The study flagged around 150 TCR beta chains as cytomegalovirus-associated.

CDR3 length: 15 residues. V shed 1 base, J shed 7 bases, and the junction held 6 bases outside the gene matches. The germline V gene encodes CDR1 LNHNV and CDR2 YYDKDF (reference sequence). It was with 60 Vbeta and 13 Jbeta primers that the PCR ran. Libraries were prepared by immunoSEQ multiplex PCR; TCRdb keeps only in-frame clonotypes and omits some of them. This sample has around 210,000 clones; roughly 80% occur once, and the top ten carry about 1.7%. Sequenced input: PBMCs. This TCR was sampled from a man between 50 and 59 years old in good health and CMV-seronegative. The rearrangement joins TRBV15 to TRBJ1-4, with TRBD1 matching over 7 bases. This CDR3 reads CATSRGQGFAEKLFF. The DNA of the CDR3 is TGTGCCACCAGCAGAGGACAGGGTTTCGCTGAAAAACTGTTTTTT.